This TCR beta chain was retrieved from a study of CD8+ T cells in alopecia areata. Sequencing used cDNA as its template, made by extracting RNA and reverse transcribing it. Produced via immunoSEQ multiplex PCR; TCRdb's table is partial and in-frame only. The sample gives 150,000 to 200,000 clones, 55% of which show up once; about 4.4% is in the top ten. Study-wide findings and caveats: Lesional scalp, notably in alopecia totalis/universalis, had clonality above that of normal scalp. Sharing of TCR sequences between patients (possibly for HLA-related reasons) was less clear than in mice.

As regards this clone: Its antigen is unidentified.

Germline values: CDR1 SGDLS, CDR2 YYNGEE. V dropped 3 bases and J dropped 2; count of bases not matched to a gene: 2. The CDR3 runs 15 residues. PBMCs yielded sorted CD4+ and CD8+ T cells. The material sequenced was CD4+ T cells sorted from blood. The chain is built from TRBV9 and TRBJ2-3; 11 bases line up with TRBD2. This TCR came from a human donor in good health. The CDR3 region has the DNA TGTGCCAGCAGCGGACTAGCGGGGATCACAGATACGCAGTATTTT. This translates into CASSGLAGITDTQYF.